The 15 T cell receptor beta chains reported below all come from one sample, sequenced in a study of blood T cell repertoires in COVID-19. Libraries were prepared by immunoSEQ multiplex PCR; TCRdb keeps only in-frame clonotypes and omits some of them. The top ten clones hold 29% of a sample with about 74,000 clones, over 75% of them seen once. The source material was peripheral blood. Every receptor here comes from an elderly woman with active or convalescent COVID-19.

The chain uses TRBV5-4 and TRBJ2-3; D may be TRBD1 (5 bases). Germline loops: CDR1 SGHNT, CDR2 YYREEE (reference sequence). V lost 4 bases, J lost 3 bases, and 18 bases lay in between. This CDR3 comprises 16 residues. In DNA, the CDR3 is TGTGCCAGCAGCAAAACCCAGGGTCCCGGGACAGATACGCAGTATTTT. Residues: CASSKTQGPGTDTQYF.

This clone was seen a single time. V gene TRBV7-9 combines with J gene TRBJ2-2; D not certain. Germline V gives CDR1 SEHNR, CDR2 FQNEAQ (reference sequence). The length of the CDR3 is 14 residues. The V and J ends lost 4 bases and 3 bases respectively, with 9 bases between them. CDR3 coding DNA: TGTGCCAGCAGCTCAGAACGGGACACCGGGGAGCTGTTTTTT. It translates to CASSSERDTGELFF. Drawing the rest from reference TRBV7-9 and TRBJ2-2, the complete variable domain is DTGVSQNPRHKITKRGQNVTFRCDPISEHNRLYWYRQTLGQGPEFLTYFQNEAQLEKSRLLSDRFSAERPKGSFSTLEIQRTEQGDSAMYLCASSSERDTGELFFGEGSRLTVL.

The chain employs TRBV9 and TRBJ1-5; the D is unclear. CDR3 size: 20 residues. Germline assignment: CDR1 SGDLS and CDR2 YYNGEE. V was clipped by 3 bases and J by 0 bases, with 25 bases between them. CDR3 DNA sequence: TGTGCCAGCAGCGCCCCCCGAGATCACCGACGACTATGTAGCAATCAGCCCCAGCATTTT. It encodes CASSAPRDHRRLCSNQPQHF.

This clone was seen just once. V usage is TRBV3-1 (or the pseudogene TRBV3-2) and J usage is TRBJ1-5, with D possibly TRBD1 on 5 matching bases. The V end was cut by 5 bases, the J end by 7 bases, with 15 bases between. The CDR3 extends over 14 amino acids. Per the germline V gene, CDR1 is LGHDT and CDR2 is YNNKEL (reference sequence). The CDR3 DNA sequence: TGTGCCAGCAGCTCAGGGCCGTCAGGACAGCCCCAGCATTTT. Encoded protein: CASSSGPSGQPQHF.

J is TRBJ2-3 and V is TRBV5-1, with D tentatively TRBD2 (5 bases). CDR3 length equals 15 residues. CDR1 and CDR2 from the germline V gene are SGHRS and YFSETQ. Trimming shortened V by 1 base and J by 0 bases, and 9 bases separated the two germline ends. Written as DNA, the CDR3 is TGCGCCAGCAGCTTGCAGCGGTCTAGCACAGATACGCAGTATTTT. It codes for CASSLQRSSTDTQYF.

This chain uses TRBV24-1 with TRBJ1-3; D call uncertain. Germline V CDR1 and CDR2: KGHDR, SFDVKD. Trimming took 3 bases from V and 9 from J, leaving 5 bases between them. There are 11 residues in the CDR3. CDR3 nucleotides: TGTGCCACCAGTGATGCGCGCACCATATATTTT. This sequence encodes CATSDARTIYF.

The chain has TRBV5-4 and TRBJ1-2; a weak D match, TRBD1 (5 bases). CDR1 SGHNT and CDR2 YYREEE come from the germline V gene (reference sequence). The CDR3 loop spans 14 amino acids. V dropped 4 bases and J dropped 4 bases, with 14 bases sitting between them. CDR3 in DNA: TGTGCCAGCAGCATTGACAGTCTCGCCTATGGCTACACCTTC. This sequence encodes CASSIDSLAYGYTF.

V usage is TRBV6-5 and J usage is TRBJ2-7; tentatively, D is TRBD1 (5 bases). This CDR3 has 14 amino acids. Germline V gives CDR1 MNHEY, CDR2 SVGAGI. Trimming removed 2 bases at V and 0 bases at J, with 8 bases between. DNA of the CDR3: TGTGCCAGCAGTTACAGGGGTGACTCCTACGAGCAGTACTTC. Encoded protein: CASSYRGDSYEQYF.

The V and J genes are TRBV5-6 and TRBJ2-2; D may be TRBD2 (7 bases). Per the germline V gene, CDR1 is SGHDT and CDR2 is YYEEEE. This CDR3 spans 18 amino acids. Between the trimmed V and J ends, which lost 2 bases and 0 bases, there was a span of 17 bases. The CDR3 region is CASSFGPGGQSNTGELFF. CDR3 DNA: TGTGCCAGCAGCTTTGGCCCCGGGGGGCAGTCGAACACCGGGGAGCTGTTTTTT. The whole variable domain, remainder taken from reference TRBV5-6 and TRBJ2-2, is DAGVTQSPTHLIKTRGQQVTLRCSPKSGHDTVSWYQQALGQGPQFIFQYYEEEERQRGNFPDRFSGHQFPNYSSELNVNALLLGDSALYLCASSFGPGGQSNTGELFFGEGSRLTVL.

The V call is TRBV5-6, the J call TRBJ1-5, with D perhaps matching TRBD1 (5 bases). Germline-derived CDR1 and CDR2 are SGHDT and YYEEEE. The CDR3 covers 14 residues. The ends were cut back, 3 bases at V and 9 bases at J, with 16 bases in the middle. The CDR3 spells CASSSPDSGWPQHF. The CDR3 bases are TGTGCCAGCAGCTCGCCTGACTCAGGGTGGCCCCAGCATTTT.

The rearrangement joins TRBV19 to TRBJ1-1; no definite D call. Germline V lookup: CDR1 LNHDA, CDR2 SQIVND (reference sequence). This CDR3 is 13 amino acids long. Trimming pared 0 bases from V and 3 bases from J, leaving 5 bases between. CDR3 sequence reads: CASSIDTDTEAFF. Written as DNA, the CDR3 is TGTGCCAGTAGTATAGATACAGACACTGAAGCTTTCTTT.

This chain connects TRBV2 to TRBJ1-4, with D tentatively TRBD1 (5 bases). The CDR3 length is 15 residues. Per germline, CDR1 SNHLY and CDR2 FYNNEI. Trimming took 5 bases from V and 6 from J, leaving 16 bases between them. The CDR3 here is CASSSQGGEYEKLFF. The CDR3 DNA follows: TGTGCCAGCAGTTCCCAGGGAGGAGAGTATGAAAAACTGTTTTTT.

The V gene is TRBV7-6, the J gene TRBJ1-3, with unresolved D. CDR3 length: 15 amino acids. V gave up 5 bases and J gave up 1 base, with 12 bases separating them. Germline V gives CDR1 SGHVS, CDR2 FNYEAQ. DNA of the CDR3: TGTGCCAGCAGCACCCGAACAGATTCTGGAAACACCATATATTTT. This gives the protein CASSTRTDSGNTIYF.

The chain uses TRBV18 and TRBJ2-1; weak D call: TRBD1 (5 bases). V gave up 3 bases and J gave up 4 bases, with 16 bases separating them. Germline lookup yields CDR1 KGHSH and CDR2 LQKENI. This CDR3 contains 16 residues. The CDR3, as DNA: TGTGCCAGCTCACCGTTCGTCCGGCAGGGTTACAATGAGCAGTTCTTC. Translated, it gives CASSPFVRQGYNEQFF.

The genes are TRBV9 and TRBJ2-3; the match to TRBD2 covers 13 bases. CDR3 length: 16 amino acids. The V gene's germline CDR1 is SGDLS and CDR2 YYNGEE. V gave up 0 bases and J gave up 5 bases; unmatched junction bases: 3. The CDR3 reads CASSVGGLAGRDTQYF. In nucleotides, the CDR3 is TGTGCCAGCAGCGTAGGGGGACTAGCGGGGAGAGATACGCAGTATTTT.